This TCR beta chain was obtained from a study of T-cell memory formation after mild COVID-19. For the study at large: Among the donors, TCR clusters were largely specific to each donor. Study-level findings and limits: Contracting CD4+ clones sat mainly in CM and EM; CD8+ in EMRA. Later expanders leaned toward CD4+, whereas clones contracting from day 15 to 85 were balanced CD4/CD8. The pre-infection memory compartment contained some responding clones, suggesting cross-reactive memory joined.

The CDR3 is 15 amino acids. Trimming removed 5 bases from V and 7 bases from J; junction bases left unmatched: 9. Germline V gene sequence: CDR1 MNHEY, CDR2 SMNVEV (reference sequence). This clonotype came up a few times. What it recognizes is unknown. TCRdb ran MiXCR on the 5' RACE reads and lists one entry per CDR3 protein. In the table there are roughly 68,000 distinct CDR3 sequences, over 15% of which are singletons. The clonotype was recovered from an adult woman who had mild COVID-19 (a few samples of this study predate the infection). Cell type and time point are not known. Sequencing used PBMCs or a T cell subset sorted from them (not recorded which). The chain joins TRBV27 to TRBJ2-2, with 8 bases matching TRBD1. CDR3 sequence reads: CASSTSSGGRGELFF. The CDR3 DNA sequence: TGTGCCAGCAGTACTTCTTCAGGGGGCCGCGGGGAGCTGTTTTTT.